This T cell receptor (beta chain) derives from a study of naive CD8 T cells in extremely preterm neonates. Notes on the study in general: Compared with older groups, preterm CDR3s were shorter, with fewer N additions and less trimming.

Without labor or membrane rupture, elective cesareans at roughly 37-42 weeks supplied term cord blood. Sorted cells: live naive CD8+ T cells, CD45RA+CCR7+, Annexin V-negative. Using immunoSEQ multiplex PCR, the repertoire was profiled, and TCRdb retains in-frame clones only, with some absent. The table includes approximately 6,000 clones, nearly 99% detected once. V shed 7 bases and J shed 1 base, with 14 bases lying between them. CDR1 is MNHEY, CDR2 SMNVEV, per germline (reference sequence). The CDR3 runs to 16 residues. With regard to this clone: The antigen is unknown.

The material sequenced was naive CD8+ T cells from cord blood. The chain uses TRBV27 and TRBJ1-6; D is ambiguous. The clonotype comes from a newborn in good health. The CDR3 DNA reads TGTGCCAGCACCCCCTTCCGGAGTTCCTATAATTCACCCCTCCACTTT. Amino acid sequence: CASTPFRSSYNSPLHF.